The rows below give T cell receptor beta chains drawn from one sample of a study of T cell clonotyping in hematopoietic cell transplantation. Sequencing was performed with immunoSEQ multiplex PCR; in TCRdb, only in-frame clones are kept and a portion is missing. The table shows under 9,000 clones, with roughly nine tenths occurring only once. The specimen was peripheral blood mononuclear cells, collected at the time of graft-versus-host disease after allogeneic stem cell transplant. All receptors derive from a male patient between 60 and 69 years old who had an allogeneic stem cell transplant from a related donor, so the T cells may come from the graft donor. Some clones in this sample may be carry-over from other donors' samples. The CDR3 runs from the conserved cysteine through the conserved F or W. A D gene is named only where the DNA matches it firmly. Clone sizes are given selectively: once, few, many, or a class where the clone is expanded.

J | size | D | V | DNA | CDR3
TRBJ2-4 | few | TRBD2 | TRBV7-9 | TGTGCCAGCAGCCCCAGCGGGGGGTCTCTAGCCAAAAACATTCAGTACTTC | CASSPSGGSLAKNIQYF
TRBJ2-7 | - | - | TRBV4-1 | TGCGCCAGCAGCCGAACCAGGGACTCCTACGAGCAGTACTTC | CASSRTRDSYEQYF
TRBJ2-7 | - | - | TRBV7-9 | TGTGCCAGCAGCAGGGGGGGGTACTACGAGCAGTACTTC | CASSRGGYYEQYF
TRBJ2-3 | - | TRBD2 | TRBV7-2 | TGTGCCAGCAGCTCACAGCGGGGGATGGCAGATACGCAGTATTTT | CASSSQRGMADTQYF
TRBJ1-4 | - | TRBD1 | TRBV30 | TGTGCCTGGAACAGGGGAACTAATGAAAAACTGTTTTTT | CAWNRGTNEKLFF
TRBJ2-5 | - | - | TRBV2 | TGTGCCAGCAGTGAAGGTCGGTTGCAGGTGGAGACCCAGTACTTC | CASSEGRLQVETQYF
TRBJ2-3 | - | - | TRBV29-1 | TGCAGCGTTGATGGGTTCCCAGATACGCAGTATTTT | CSVDGFPDTQYF
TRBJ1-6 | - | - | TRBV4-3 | TGCGCCAGCAGCCAAGACCCAGGGCCTAATTCACCCCTCCACTTT | CASSQDPGPNSPLHF
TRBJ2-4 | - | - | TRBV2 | TGTGCCAGCAGCCCTCCCGACTCGAGGGACATTCAGTACTTC | CASSPPDSRDIQYF
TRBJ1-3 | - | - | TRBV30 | TGTGCCTGGAGTGTGGGAAACACCATATATTTT | CAWSVGNTIYF
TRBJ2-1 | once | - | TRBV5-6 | TGTGCCAGCAGCCCACCGAGCCGGGGCAACAATGAGCAGTTCTTC | CASSPPSRGNNEQFF
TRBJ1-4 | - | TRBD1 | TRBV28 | TGTGCCAGCAGTCCACTGGGACAGGGGAATGAAAAACTGTTTTTT | CASSPLGQGNEKLFF
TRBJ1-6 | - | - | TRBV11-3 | TGTGCCAGCAGCTTAATCACTGCGGGACCCCTCCACTTT | CASSLITAGPLHF
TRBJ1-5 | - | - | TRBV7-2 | TGTGCCAGCAGCTTAGCGGGGGATCAGCCCCAGCATTTT | CASSLAGDQPQHF
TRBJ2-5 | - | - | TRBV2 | TGTGCCAGCAGTGAAAACTGGGGTTCGGAAGAGACCCAGTACTTC | CASSENWGSEETQYF
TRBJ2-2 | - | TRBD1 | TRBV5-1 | TGCGCCAGCTCCTGGACAGGGGGCAATGACGGGGAGCTGTTTTTT | CASSWTGGNDGELFF
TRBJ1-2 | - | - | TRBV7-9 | TGTGCCAGCAGCCCCCCTGTTTGGATCAACTATGGCTACACCTTC | CASSPPVWINYGYTF
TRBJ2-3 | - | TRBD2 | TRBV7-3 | TGTGCCAGCAGCCCACAGCGGGGGTTGCGCACAGATACGCAGTATTTT | CASSPQRGLRTDTQYF
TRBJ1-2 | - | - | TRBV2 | TGTGCCAGCAGTGAAGCCAGACAGTCGGGAGGCTACACCTTC | CASSEARQSGGYTF
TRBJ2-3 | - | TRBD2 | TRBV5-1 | TGCGCCAGCAGCTTGGAGGCAGGGAGGGTGGATACGCAGTATTTT | CASSLEAGRVDTQYF
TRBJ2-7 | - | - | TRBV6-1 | TGTGCCAGCGGGAGGACAGGACCCTACGAGCAGTACTTC | CASGRTGPYEQYF
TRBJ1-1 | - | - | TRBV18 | TGTGCCAGCTCACCCAGGGGGAACACTGAAGCTTTCTTT | CASSPRGNTEAFF
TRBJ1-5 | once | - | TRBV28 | TGTGCCAGCAGTTTAGCGGGGACTGGGCAGCCCCAGCATTTT | CASSLAGTGQPQHF
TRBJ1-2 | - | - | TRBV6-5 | TGTGCCAGCAGTTACTCGTTGTCAGTTAACTATGGCTACACCTTC | CASSYSLSVNYGYTF
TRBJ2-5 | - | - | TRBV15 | TGTGCCACCAGCAGAGTCAGGGCAGGGACCCAGTACTTC | CATSRVRAGTQYF
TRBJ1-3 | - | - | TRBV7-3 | TGTGCCAGCAGCTTAAGAGGGCAGGGTGGTGACACCATATATTTT | CASSLRGQGGDTIYF
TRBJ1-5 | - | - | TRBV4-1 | TGCGCCAGCAGGGGATTCCTCGAAGGGACGGATAGCAATCAGCCCCAGCATTTT | CASRGFLEGTDSNQPQHF
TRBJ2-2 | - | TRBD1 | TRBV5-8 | TGTGCCAGCAGGGGTAGGGGGCGCACCGGGGAGCTGTTTTTT | CASRGRGRTGELFF
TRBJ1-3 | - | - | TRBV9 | TGTGCCAGCAGCACCTCGACAGGACCCCCGAGTGGAAACACCATATATTTT | CASSTSTGPPSGNTIYF
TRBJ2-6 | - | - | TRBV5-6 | TGTGCCAGCAGCCTCATCTTCAACTCTGGGGCCAACGTCCTGACTTTC | CASSLIFNSGANVLTF
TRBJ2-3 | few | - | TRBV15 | TGTGCCACCAGCAGACCGGGCCGCACAGATACGCAGTATTTT | CATSRPGRTDTQYF
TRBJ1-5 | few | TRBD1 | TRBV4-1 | TGCGCCAGCAGCCAAGGTACCACAGGGGGCAATCAGCCCCAGCATTTT | CASSQGTTGGNQPQHF
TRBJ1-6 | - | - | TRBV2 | TGTGCCAGCAGTCTGAGCTATAATTCACCCCTCCACTTT | CASSLSYNSPLHF
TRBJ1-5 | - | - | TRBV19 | TGTGCCAGTAGTATAGGGGACGGGAATCAGCCCCAGCATTTT | CASSIGDGNQPQHF
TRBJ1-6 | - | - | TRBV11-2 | TGTGCCAGCAGCTTCTCCCCGGATTCACCCCTCCACTTT | CASSFSPDSPLHF
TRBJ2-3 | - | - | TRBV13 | TGTGCCAGCGACGAAGGAGGGGGGGCGGCAGATACGCAGTATTTT | CASDEGGGAADTQYF
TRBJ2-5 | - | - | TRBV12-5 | TGTGCTAGTGCCTTACTAGAGACCCAGTACTTC | CASALLETQYF
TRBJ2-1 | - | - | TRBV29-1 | TGCAGCGTGGGAGACAAGACGTTCTTC | CSVGDKTFF
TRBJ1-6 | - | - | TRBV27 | TGTGCCAGCAGTCGTTGGGTCCTGGATTCACCCCTCCACTTT | CASSRWVLDSPLHF
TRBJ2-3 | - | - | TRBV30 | TGTGCCTGGGGGACACCGACAGATACGCAGTATTTT | CAWGTPTDTQYF
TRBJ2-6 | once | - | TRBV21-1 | TGTGCCAGCAGCAAAACTAGCCTGACCTCTGGGGCCAACGTCCTGACTTTC | CASSKTSLTSGANVLTF
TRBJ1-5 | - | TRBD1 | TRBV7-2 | TGTGCCAGCAGCTTCAGGGGGGAAGGGAATCAGCCCCAGCATTTT | CASSFRGEGNQPQHF
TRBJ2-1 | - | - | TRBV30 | TGTGCCTGGAGTCGAACGGGGGGCGCCTACAATGAGCAGTTCTTC | CAWSRTGGAYNEQFF
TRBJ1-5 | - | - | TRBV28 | TGTGCCAGCACCGCTAACCGCCAGCCCCAGCATTTT | CASTANRQPQHF
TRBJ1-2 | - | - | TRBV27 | TGTGCCAGCAGCCCGACACTCCTGGGGAACTATGGCTACACCTTC | CASSPTLLGNYGYTF
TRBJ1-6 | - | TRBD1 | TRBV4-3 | TGCGCCAGCAGCCAAATAGTCGGGACAGGGCCTTCACCCCTCCACTTT | CASSQIVGTGPSPLHF
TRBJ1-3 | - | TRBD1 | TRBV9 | TGTGCCAGCAGCAAGCAGGGGGGGTTAGTGGGAGGAAACACCATATATTTT | CASSKQGGLVGGNTIYF
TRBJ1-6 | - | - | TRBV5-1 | TGCGCCAGCAGCTTAGGGGGGTTCGATAATTCACCCCTCCACTTT | CASSLGGFDNSPLHF
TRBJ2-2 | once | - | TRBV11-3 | TGTGCCAGCAGCTCACCCGGGCAGGGCACCGGGGAGCTGTTTTTT | CASSSPGQGTGELFF
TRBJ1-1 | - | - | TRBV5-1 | TGCGCCAGCAGCTTCGACATATCCTCTCAAGCTTTCTTT | CASSFDISSQAFF
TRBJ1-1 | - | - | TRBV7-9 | TGTGCCAGCAGGGGGTTCCGGGACAATGAAGCTTTCTTT | CASRGFRDNEAFF
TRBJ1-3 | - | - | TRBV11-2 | TGTGCCAGCAGCTTAGATGGCTCTGGAAACACCATATATTTT | CASSLDGSGNTIYF
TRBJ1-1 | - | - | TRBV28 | TGTGCCAGCAGTTTATGGACAACAAAGAACACTGAAGCTTTCTTT | CASSLWTTKNTEAFF